One and the same sample provided the 27 T cell receptor beta chains below, sequenced in a study of shared clonotypes between healthy human individuals (TCRdb year 2020). The library was prepared using the immunoSEQ multiplex PCR assay. TCRdb holds this immuneACCESS table with in-frame rearrangements only. Some clones are missing; in checked studies, unresolved V genes explain under half, and the rest has no known cause. For this sample there are over a million clones; roughly 97% appear just once. The ten largest clones capture approximately 1.1% of the sample. Material for sequencing was naive CD4+ T cells sorted from blood. Sample cell subset or site, as interpreted from the label and publication: CD45RA+ positively selected. The receptor set was obtained from a man aged 25-40 years in good health.

The CDR3, as DNA: TGTGCCAGCAGCTTAGAGAGCGGGAGAAGCACAGATACGCAGTATTTT. Translating gives CASSLESGRSTDTQYF. The V and J genes are TRBV11-2 and TRBJ2-3, with 8 nucleotides matching TRBD2. In germline, CDR1 is SGHAT, CDR2 FQNNGV. With V trimmed by 0 bases and J by 0 bases, 2 bases remained unmatched. The CDR3 runs to 16 residues.

In its sample, this clone was seen once. The CDR3 is CASNTIGTGRSYNEQFF. The DNA of the CDR3 is TGTGCCAGCAACACCATCGGGACAGGACGTTCCTACAATGAGCAGTTCTTC. The V call is TRBV28, the J call TRBJ2-1, with 8 bases lining up with TRBD1. Germline CDR1 is MDHEN and CDR2 is SYDVKM. Trimming took 7 bases from V and 1 from J; bases not matched to a gene: 12. The CDR3 is 17 residues long. The full variable domain, with the rest looked up from reference TRBV28 and TRBJ2-1, is DVKVTQSSRYLVKRTGEKVFLECVQDMDHENMFWYRQDPGLGLRLIYFSYDVKMKEKGDIPEGYSVSREKKERFSLILESASTNQTSMYLCASNTIGTGRSYNEQFFGPGTRLTVL.

The rearrangement uses TRBV10-1 and TRBJ2-4; the D gene is possibly TRBD2 (6 bases). Germline lookup yields CDR1 WNHNN and CDR2 SYGVQD (reference sequence). The CDR3 extends over 14 amino acids. Trimming removed 3 bases at V and 8 bases at J, with 14 bases between. The DNA of the CDR3 is TGCGCCAGCAGTGATTTGCTAGCGAGAGACATTCAGTACTTC. Its translation is CASSDLLARDIQYF.

The gene calls are TRBV5-1 and TRBJ2-3; tentative D call: TRBD2 (6 bases). V was clipped by 4 bases and J by 1 base, with 13 bases between them. From germline, CDR1 is SGHRS and CDR2 YFSETQ. The CDR3 is 15 residues long. The CDR3 DNA reads TGCGCCAGCAGCATCTCCGGGACTCGCACAGATACGCAGTATTTT. Its protein product is CASSISGTRTDTQYF.

This chain uses TRBV5-1 with TRBJ2-7, with D unclear. CDR3 length: 11 amino acids. Per the germline V gene, CDR1 is SGHRS and CDR2 is YFSETQ. V was pared by 4 bases and J by 0 bases, with 2 bases between. CDR3 bases: TGCGCCAGCAGCACCTCCTACGAGCAGTACTTC. Its translation is CASSTSYEQYF.

This chain links TRBV18 with TRBJ1-2; D is perhaps TRBD1 (6 bases). Germline assignment: CDR1 KGHSH and CDR2 LQKENI. The V gene lost 3 bases and the J gene lost 5 bases, with 16 bases spanning the gap. The length of the CDR3 is 15 residues. The CDR3 spells CASSPGPGGEYGYTF. CDR3 nucleotides: TGTGCCAGCTCACCCGGGCCGGGGGGCGAATATGGCTACACCTTC.

The gene calls are TRBV27 and TRBJ2-7, with D possibly being TRBD2 (5 bases). The germline V gene encodes CDR1 MNHEY and CDR2 SMNVEV (reference sequence). Trimming removed 2 bases at V and 2 bases at J, with 10 bases between. The CDR3 spans 14 residues. The DNA for the CDR3 is TGTGCCAGCAGTTTAGAGCGGTTACCCTACGAGCAGTACTTC. Translation gives CASSLERLPYEQYF.

This clone was seen only a few times. The V call is TRBV2, the J call TRBJ1-2, with D possibly being TRBD1 (5 bases). CDR1 is SNHLY, CDR2 FYNNEI, per germline. CDR3 length: 14 amino acids. Trimming stripped 6 bases from V and 3 bases from J, with 14 bases between. The CDR3 loop is CASSPHGRDYGYTF. The CDR3 DNA reads as TGTGCCAGCAGCCCCCACGGCAGGGACTATGGCTACACCTTC.

The chain combines TRBV9 with TRBJ2-1; D may be TRBD1 or TRBD2 (7 bases each). Germline-derived CDR1 and CDR2 are SGDLS and YYNGEE. The germline V and J ends were trimmed by 2 bases and 5 bases, with 23 bases remaining between them. The CDR3 extends over 18 amino acids. CDR3 sequence: CASSVDGRSGDSHNEQFF. The CDR3 nucleotides are TGTGCCAGCAGCGTGGATGGGAGGAGCGGGGACAGCCACAATGAGCAGTTCTTC.

This rearrangement joins TRBV9 to TRBJ2-1; D is uncertain. The CDR3 sequence is 16 residues long. The germline gives CDR1 SGDLS, CDR2 YYNGEE. Deletions cut 4 bases from V and 3 bases from J, with 17 bases between. The CDR3 DNA follows: TGTGCCAGCAGCACCCCTAGGGTGGGATTCTACAATGAGCAGTTCTTC. Its translation: CASSTPRVGFYNEQFF.

This rearrangement joins TRBV5-1 to TRBJ2-1, with 9 bases aligning to TRBD2. This CDR3 comprises 17 residues. Germline lookup yields CDR1 SGHRS and CDR2 YFSETQ. V trimming: 3 bases; J trimming: 10 bases; junction bases outside the gene matches: 17. The CDR3 bases are TGCGCCAGCAGCTCCCCTATGTCGATAGCGGGAGTAGAGGAGCAGTTCTTC. It codes for CASSSPMSIAGVEEQFF.

CDR3 amino acids: CSVRLAGDIYNEQFF. The CDR3, as DNA: TGCAGCGTTCGTCTAGCGGGAGACATCTACAATGAGCAGTTCTTC. The chain links TRBV29-1 to TRBJ2-1, with 10 bases identical to TRBD2. Germline trimming cut 5 bases from V and 3 bases from J; bases unmatched to any gene: 7. This CDR3 comprises 15 residues. Germline V CDR1 and CDR2: SQVTM, ANQGSEA.

The genes are TRBV7-2 and TRBJ2-2, with D uncertain. Germline CDR1 and CDR2: SGHTA and FQGNSA. This CDR3 is 16 amino acids long. V was cut by 5 bases and J by 1 base, with 14 bases left in between. The DNA of the CDR3 is TGTGCCAGCAGCCCTTGGCCGGCAGGGAACACCGGGGAGCTGTTTTTT. It specifies CASSPWPAGNTGELFF.

The chain combines TRBV7-8 with TRBJ1-4; 7 positions agree with TRBD1. The germline V gene has CDR1 SGHVS and CDR2 FQNEAQ. V was clipped by 1 base and J by 0 bases; unmatched bases: 5. This CDR3 comprises 17 residues. The CDR3 region has the DNA TGTGCCAGCAGCTTAGTAGTCAGGGGGGCAACTAATGAAAAACTGTTTTTT. Protein product: CASSLVVRGATNEKLFF.

This chain connects TRBV21-1 to TRBJ2-6. TRBV21-1 is flagged as a pseudogene. The CDR3 length is 18 residues. The CDR3 region has the DNA TGTGCCAGCAGCAAAGCTGGGGTCCTCAGCTCTGGGGCCAACGTCCTGACTTTC. Translated: CASSKAGVLSSGANVLTF.

The chain couples TRBV15 to TRBJ2-1; 10 bases are a match to TRBD2. This CDR3 spans 17 amino acids. Germline loops: CDR1 LNHNV, CDR2 YYDKDF (reference sequence). The V gene end was trimmed by 3 bases and the J gene end by 8 bases; junction bases not matched to a gene: 13. In DNA, the CDR3 is TGTGCCACCAGCAGGGAATTCGGGCTAGCGGGAGTGGATGAGCAGTTCTTC. Translating it yields CATSREFGLAGVDEQFF.

CDR3 residues: CASSYRAGTQETQYF. CDR3 sequence (DNA): TGTGCCAGCAGTTACAGGGCAGGAACCCAAGAGACCCAGTACTTC. V and J are TRBV6-5 and TRBJ2-5, with D hard to call. Trimming pared 2 bases from V and 1 base from J, leaving 11 bases between. Germline CDR1 is MNHEY and CDR2 is SVGAGI. This CDR3 has 15 amino acids.

The chain couples TRBV5-1 to TRBJ1-5; 11 bases are a match to TRBD1. Germline-derived CDR1 and CDR2 are SGHRS and YFSETQ. The CDR3 totals 15 residues. Losses at the gene ends were 2 bases for V and 6 bases for J; bases not matched to a gene: 4. The CDR3 DNA is TGCGCCAGCAGCTTAGGGGACAGGGGGACTCAGCCCCAGCATTTT. Translation: CASSLGDRGTQPQHF.

The chain links TRBV11-2 to TRBJ2-1, with D uncertain. The V end was cut by 1 base, the J end by 4 bases, with 8 bases between. CDR1 and CDR2 from the germline V gene are SGHAT and FQNNGV. The CDR3 has 14 residues. The CDR3 is CASSLVVGYNEQFF. DNA for the CDR3: TGTGCCAGCAGCTTAGTCGTGGGATACAATGAGCAGTTCTTC.

The genes are TRBV7-9 and TRBJ1-2; D is unclear. V lost 0 bases, J lost 7 bases, and 6 bases lay in between. The length of the CDR3 is 12 residues. Germline V gives CDR1 SEHNR, CDR2 FQNEAQ (reference sequence). The CDR3 bases are TGTGCCAGCAGCTTAGCGCTAGCTGGCTACACCTTC. This encodes CASSLALAGYTF.

J is TRBJ2-1 and V is TRBV18; D unclear. Per the germline V gene, CDR1 is KGHSH and CDR2 is LQKENI. The CDR3 runs 12 residues. Trimming took off 5 bases at V and 8 bases at J, with 10 bases between the two ends. The CDR3 is CASSTSSDEQFF. The CDR3 region has the DNA TGTGCCAGCTCAACCTCTAGTGATGAGCAGTTCTTC.

V gene TRBV7-9 combines with J gene TRBJ2-1; 8 positions match TRBD2. CDR3 length: 14 amino acids. In germline, CDR1 is SEHNR, CDR2 FQNEAQ (reference sequence). Trimming removed 3 bases from V and 4 bases from J; junction bases left unmatched: 2. The CDR3 spells CASSFVAGYNEQFF. The CDR3 region has the DNA TGTGCCAGCAGCTTTGTAGCGGGGTACAATGAGCAGTTCTTC.

The V and J genes are TRBV7-3 and TRBJ2-1, with a possible D match to TRBD2 (6 bases). V lost 5 bases and J 7 bases, leaving 15 bases between the germline ends. The CDR3 covers 14 residues. Germline CDR1 is SGHTA and CDR2 is FQGTGA. The CDR3 DNA sequence: TGTGCCAGCAGCCCCCAGGAAGGGAGGAATGAGCAGTTCTTC. It is translated as CASSPQEGRNEQFF.

The chain is built from TRBV6-6 and TRBJ2-7; 10 bases map to TRBD1. Germline CDR1 reads MNHNY; CDR2 reads SVGAGI (reference sequence). This CDR3 contains 15 residues. Trimming removed 5 bases from V and 1 base from J; junction bases left unmatched: 5. The CDR3 region has the DNA TGTGCCAGCAGTGACAGGGGGCGCGTTTCCTACGAGCAGTACTTC. Encoded protein: CASSDRGRVSYEQYF.

This chain links TRBV9 with TRBJ2-1; 10 bases are a match to TRBD2. V lost 4 bases and J lost 4; bases outside the gene matches: 8. Germline V lookup: CDR1 SGDLS, CDR2 YYNGEE. The CDR3 has 16 residues. CDR3 sequence: CASSPLSGRGYNEQFF. DNA of the CDR3: TGTGCCAGCAGCCCCCTCAGCGGGAGGGGTTACAATGAGCAGTTCTTC.

CDR3 residues: CASSFRGGLGEAFF. The DNA for the CDR3 is TGTGCCAGCAGTTTCCGTGGGGGGCTTGGGGAAGCTTTCTTT. The J gene is TRBJ1-1, the V gene TRBV27; tentatively, D is TRBD1 (6 bases). The CDR3 has 14 amino acids. CDR1 MNHEY and CDR2 SMNVEV come from the germline V gene (reference sequence). The V end lost 3 bases, the J end lost 8 bases, and 16 bases lay between the germline ends.

The chain couples TRBV28 to TRBJ1-2, with TRBD1 as a possible D gene (5 bases). Germline V gene sequence: CDR1 MDHEN, CDR2 SYDVKM. This CDR3 spans 14 amino acids. V lost 4 bases, J lost 0 bases, and 9 bases lay in between. The CDR3 loop is CASSSGHSNYGYTF. For the CDR3, the DNA is TGTGCCAGCAGTTCCGGACACTCTAACTATGGCTACACCTTC.